This T cell receptor (beta chain) came from a study of cytomegalovirus exposure and HLA in healthy donors (dated by TCRdb to about 2017). Broadly, across the study: A later analysis indicated that the 120 or so validation repertoires were generated on the platform also employed for the approximately 690 repertoires of the first cohort. A separate validation cohort of 100 to 150 different subjects was used in addition to the roughly 640-subject first cohort. The study aimed to test whether cataloging public T cell receptors could reveal signatures of past pathogen exposure. High-throughput TCR immunosequencing, statistical association of individual TCRs with disease status, and machine learning were combined to predict cytomegalovirus infection status. Broad study findings and their caveats: A later analysis found that TCRs clustered in the first cohort also tended to co-occur in the 130 or so validation repertoires, with just under 95% of cluster scores above 0. Three of the identified cytomegalovirus-associated TCR beta chains were confirmed in vitro to be specific for cytomegalovirus antigens. According to the authors, the approach could potentially be generalized to other disease states and immunological phenotypes. Most TCR sequences were observed very rarely across donors, whereas some public TCRs were present in many individuals. In the study, around 150 TCR beta chains were listed as associated with cytomegalovirus. A later analysis had no HLA typing for the validation cohort, so co-occurrence there was scored across all 120 repertoires. The classifier was reported to diagnose cytomegalovirus status with high specificity and sensitivity in both the original and validation cohorts.

The CDR3 numbers 17 residues from cysteine through phenylalanine. The sequence is cut down to CDR3 DNA, 51 bases in frame from base 1. Via the germline V gene, CDR1 is SNHLY and CDR2 FYNNEI. Relative to germline, V is missing 3 bases and J is missing 2 bases, with 9 bases of the junction outside any gene match. This clone was seen just once. Its antigen has not been determined. Within one base of it there is no much larger clone, and no base qualities were kept. The library was generated by the immunoSEQ multiplex PCR assay. Under the source paper's analysis protocol: A statistical classification framework was built for diagnosing cytomegalovirus status from the catalog of TCR beta chain sequences. As stored in TCRdb, this immuneACCESS dataset retains in-frame rearrangements with V and J assigned. A fraction of the clones does not appear; measured against another copy, unresolved V genes explain less than half of the discrepancy, and the remainder lacks a known reason. For V, J and clone size, that table is used; D and trimming come from the DNA. Across this sample there are about 150,000 clones, with approximately 90% seen only once. 2.5% to 3% of the sample rests with the top ten.

Donors formed part of the validation cohort, which comprised 120 subjects and was distinct from the first cohort of several hundred subjects. Sample: PBMCs. The rearranged chain carries TRBV2 and TRBJ2-3; 9 junctional bases match TRBD2. The receptor was isolated from a man younger than 35 in good health and CMV-seronegative. In nucleotide form, the sequence is TGTGCCAGCAGTGATAACCCCCTAGCGGGGTTCACAGATACGCAGTATTTT. Translated, it reads CASSDNPLAGFTDTQYF.